This T cell receptor beta chain was documented in a study of T cell responses to AZD1222 COVID-19 vaccine. Notes on this clone: What it binds is unknown.

Clones were read by immunoSEQ multiplex PCR, and TCRdb kept only the in-frame ones, dropping some. This sample has 75,000 to 100,000 clones, with around nine tenths found just once. This CDR3 has 15 residues. Germline loops: CDR1 LGHNA, CDR2 YSLEER. V was shortened by 1 base and J by 0 bases, with 9 bases between the two germline ends. Study-wide results and limits: Regions 160-218 and 743-854 held dominance among vaccine-associated CD4 TCRs, which spanned spike. Seropositive status at baseline applied to only 6 or 7 AZD1222 recipients. Rises in breadth and depth of Spike-specific TCRs came after two AZD1222 doses. In the spike-specific TCR repertoire, nearly half reportedly target unmutated variant regions.

The sequencing here drew on peripheral blood, taken 28 days after the second AZD1222 dose. This rearrangement joins TRBV4-3 to TRBJ1-1; TRBD1 might be the D (5 bases). This TCR came from an adult who received the AZD1222 COVID-19 vaccine. The CDR3 nucleotides read TGCGCCAGCAGCCAAGGGGGCCCGATGAACACTGAAGCTTTCTTT. Translated: CASSQGGPMNTEAFF.